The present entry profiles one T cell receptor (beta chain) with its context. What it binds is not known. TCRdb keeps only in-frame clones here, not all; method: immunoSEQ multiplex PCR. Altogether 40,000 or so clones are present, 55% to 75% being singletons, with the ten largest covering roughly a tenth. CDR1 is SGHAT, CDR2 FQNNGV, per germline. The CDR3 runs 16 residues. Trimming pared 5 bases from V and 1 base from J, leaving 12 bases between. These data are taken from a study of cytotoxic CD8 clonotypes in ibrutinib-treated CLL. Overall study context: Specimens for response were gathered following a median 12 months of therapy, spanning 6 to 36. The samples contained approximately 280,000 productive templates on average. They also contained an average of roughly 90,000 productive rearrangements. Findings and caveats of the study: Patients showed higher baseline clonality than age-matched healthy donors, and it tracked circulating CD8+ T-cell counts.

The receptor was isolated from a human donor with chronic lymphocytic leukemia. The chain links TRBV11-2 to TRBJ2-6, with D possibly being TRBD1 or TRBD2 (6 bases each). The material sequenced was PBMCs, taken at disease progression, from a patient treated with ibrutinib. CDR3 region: CASSARGGSGANVLTF. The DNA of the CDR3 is TGTGCCAGCAGCGCCCGAGGGGGGTCTGGGGCCAACGTCCTGACTTTC.